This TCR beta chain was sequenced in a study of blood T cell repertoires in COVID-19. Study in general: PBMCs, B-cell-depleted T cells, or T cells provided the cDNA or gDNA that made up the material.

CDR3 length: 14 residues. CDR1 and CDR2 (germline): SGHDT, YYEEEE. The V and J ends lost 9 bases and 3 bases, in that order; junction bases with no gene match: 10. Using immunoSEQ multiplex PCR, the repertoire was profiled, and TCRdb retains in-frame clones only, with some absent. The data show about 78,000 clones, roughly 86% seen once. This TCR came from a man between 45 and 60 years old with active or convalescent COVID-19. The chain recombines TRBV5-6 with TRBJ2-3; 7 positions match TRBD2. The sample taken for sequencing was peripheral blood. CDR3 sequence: CATRFGGGTDTQYF. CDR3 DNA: TGTGCCACCCGTTTTGGGGGGGGAACAGATACGCAGTATTTT.